This T cell receptor (beta chain) was recorded in a study of CD8 T cells in Susac syndrome. Study-level findings and limits: It was acknowledged in the study that the number of individuals who were included in its TCR sequencing and HLA analysis was relatively small.

From blood CD8+ and CD4+ T cells, the TCR beta chain was sequenced. While CD8+ and CD4+ T cells were isolated negatively, TEMRA cells were enriched by FACS. The CDR3 is 14 amino acids. Germline assignment: CDR1 KGHSH and CDR2 LQKENI. Trimming took 2 bases from V and 5 from J; bases not matched to a gene: 4. Worth noting for this clonotype: Its cognate antigen is unknown.

An amount of RNA that ranged from roughly 0.45 to 1 ug was reverse transcribed with random hexamers. Amplification of TCR beta CDR3 was carried out by immunoSEQ multiplex PCR, which covered 54 Vbeta and 13 Jbeta segments. TCRdb reanalysed the immunoSEQ multiplex PCR reads using MiXCR and keeps one entry per CDR3 protein. The sample shows 300,000 or so distinct CDR3 sequences, 90% to 95% of them seen only once. The sample was CD4+ T cells from PBMCs. This sequence was found in a human donor with multiple sclerosis. The gene calls are TRBV18 and TRBJ2-7; TRBD1 matches at 9 bases. CDR3 sequence: CASSPIGQGNEQYF. CDR3 nucleotides: TGTGCCAGCTCACCAATAGGACAGGGGAACGAGCAGTACTTC.